One and the same sample provided the 5 T cell receptor beta chains below, sequenced in a study of CD8+ T cells in alopecia areata. Extraction of RNA preceded its reverse transcription into cDNA, which served as the sequencing template. Only in-frame clones appear in the TCRdb table, and some are missing; sequencing was by immunoSEQ multiplex PCR. The repertoire includes about 200,000 clones, under 80% of them detected once, and approximately 1.3% sits in the top ten. The treatment: oral pan-JAK inhibitor, 5-10 mg twice daily. The sequenced sample was CD4+ T cells sorted from blood, obtained between weeks 49 and 50, from a patient treated with tofacitinib. All receptors come from a human donor with alopecia areata.

This chain connects TRBV9 to TRBJ2-5; D is uncertain. Germline V gene sequence: CDR1 SGDLS, CDR2 YYNGEE. The germline V and J ends were trimmed by 4 bases and 4 bases, with 8 bases remaining between them. There are 12 residues in the CDR3. The CDR3 region is CASSPHGETQYF. For the CDR3, the DNA is TGTGCCAGCAGCCCCCACGGAGAGACCCAGTACTTC. The full variable domain, with the rest looked up from reference TRBV9 and TRBJ2-5, is DSGVTQTPKHLITATGQRVTLRCSPRSGDLSVYWYQQSLDQGLQFLIQYYNGEERAKGNILERFSAQQFPDLHSELNLSSLELGDSALYFCASSPHGETQYFGPGTRLLVL.

This clone was picked up a small number of times. V usage is TRBV5-1 and J usage is TRBJ2-3, with TRBD1 as a possible D gene (5 bases). V lost 0 bases and J lost 2, with 7 bases in between. Germline V lookup: CDR1 SGHRS, CDR2 YFSETQ. The CDR3 covers 14 residues. DNA of the CDR3: TGCGCCAGCAGCTTGGGACAGATCACAGATACGCAGTATTTT. The encoded protein is CASSLGQITDTQYF.

The CDR3 region is CASSEEGAWWGDGYTF. In DNA form, the CDR3 reads TGTGCCAGCAGTGAGGAGGGGGCATGGTGGGGCGATGGCTACACCTTC. The rearrangement uses TRBV25-1 and TRBJ1-2; 7 bases fit TRBD1. The CDR3 is made up of 16 amino acids. Losses at the gene ends were 3 bases for V and 6 bases for J; bases not matched to a gene: 13. Germline loops: CDR1 MGHDK, CDR2 SYGVNS.

The gene calls are TRBV4-3 and TRBJ1-4; D is ambiguous. Trimming stripped 1 base from V and 8 bases from J, with 11 bases between. The CDR3 consists of 14 residues. Looked up from germline, CDR1 is LGHNA and CDR2 is YSLEER. In DNA, the CDR3 is TGCGCCAGCAGCCAAGTCGTAGAGAAAGAAAAACTGTTTTTT. This encodes CASSQVVEKEKLFF.

The rearrangement joins TRBV30 to TRBJ2-3; 7 bases are shared with TRBD2. There are 14 residues in the CDR3. Unmatched junction bases numbered 7, after V lost 6 bases and J lost 1 base. The germline V gene has CDR1 GTSNPN and CDR2 SVGIG (reference sequence). This chain's CDR3 is CACSRGTGTDTQYF. The DNA of the CDR3 is TGTGCCTGTTCGCGGGGGACGGGCACAGATACGCAGTATTTT.